Listed here is a single T cell receptor (beta chain). Its specificity is not known. Relative to the germline gene, one junction end is altered; a read error may explain this. The sample holds other DNA sequences that translate to the same CDR3. The data stem from a study of Ad26.COV2.S vaccination and SARS-CoV-2 variants. Study-level information: Intramuscular Ad26.COV2.S at 5x10^10 or 1x10^11 viral particles.

The CDR3 is made up of 13 amino acids. Germline lookup yields CDR1 SEHNR and CDR2 FQNEAQ (reference sequence). TCRdb keeps only in-frame clones here, not all; method: immunoSEQ multiplex PCR. This table has 450,000 to 550,000 clones, roughly 87% appearing once. Study results and caveats: Once vaccination had occurred, spike-specific CD8+ and CD4+ T cell responses reportedly showed substantial breadth. Quantification of TCR breadth and depth may have yielded underestimates of total T cell responses. Relative to placebo recipients, vaccine recipients exhibited elevated spike-specific TCR breadth.

The treatment here: 19 received Ad26.COV2.S at low or high dose, single or two shots; about five received placebo; per-sample allocation not given. Samples were taken on day 63 after the first vaccine or placebo injection. The source was peripheral blood, collected in a trial of Ad26.COV2.S vaccine versus placebo. This chain connects TRBV7-9 to TRBJ2-5, with a possible D match to TRBD1 (6 bases). This sequence originates from a person between 18 and 65 years old who received the Ad26.COV2.S COVID-19 vaccine or a placebo. In DNA form, the CDR3 reads TGTGCCAGCAGCCTAGCAGGGGTTGAGACCCAGTACTTC. Translated, it gives CASSLAGVETQYF.